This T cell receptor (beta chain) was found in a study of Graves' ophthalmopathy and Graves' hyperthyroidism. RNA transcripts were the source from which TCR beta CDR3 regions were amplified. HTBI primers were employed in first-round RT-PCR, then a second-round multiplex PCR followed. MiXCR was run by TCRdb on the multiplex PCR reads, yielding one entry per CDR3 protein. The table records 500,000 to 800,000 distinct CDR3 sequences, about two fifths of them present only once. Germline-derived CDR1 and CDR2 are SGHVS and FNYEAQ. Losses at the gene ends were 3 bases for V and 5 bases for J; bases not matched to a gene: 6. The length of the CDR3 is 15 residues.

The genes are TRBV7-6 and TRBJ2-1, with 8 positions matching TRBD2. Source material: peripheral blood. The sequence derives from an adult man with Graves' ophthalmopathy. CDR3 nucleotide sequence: TGTGCCAGCAGCTTGGGTAGCGGGAAGCACAATGAGCAGTTCTTC. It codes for CASSLGSGKHNEQFF.